This T cell receptor (beta chain) was captured in a study of cytomegalovirus exposure and HLA in healthy donors. Study-level background: In an early release, HLA-typed donors contributed tens of millions of unique TCR sequences.

The germline V gene has CDR1 LNHDA and CDR2 SQIVND (reference sequence). With 2 bases removed from V and 8 bases from J, the gap between germline ends came to 10 bases. This CDR3 contains 13 residues. The primer mix had 60 Vbeta and 13 Jbeta primers. Generated by immunoSEQ multiplex PCR, the TCRdb table keeps only in-frame clones and is missing some. The repertoire holds 95,000 to 130,000 clones, around 81% seen once, with about 3.9% in the top ten. This clone was recorded once. The antigen is unknown. Study-wide points: Exclusion applied to some V segments, including TRBV6-2 and TRBV6-3, as they were indistinguishable. The investigators catalogued 150 to 200 TCR beta chains as cytomegalovirus-associated. In a later analysis, V- and J-gene trimming of beta chains associated with a DCLRE1C missense variant, replicated independently.

The rearrangement joins TRBV19 to TRBJ2-1; D call uncertain. Sequencing was carried out using PBMCs. This clonotype originated in a woman in her 30s in good health and CMV-seronegative. CDR3 bases: TGTGCCAGTAGTATAATCCCTCGGTATGAGCAGTTCTTC. As protein: CASSIIPRYEQFF.